These 4 T cell receptor beta chains were sequenced from one sample in a study of T cell responses to AZD1222 COVID-19 vaccine. Sequencing used immunoSEQ multiplex PCR; TCRdb keeps in-frame clones, though not all of them. The sample shows around 110,000 clones, roughly 93% of them seen only once. The input for sequencing was peripheral blood, taken on day 0 of AZD1222 vaccination. These receptors came from an adult in good health.

In DNA form, the CDR3 reads TGTGCCAGCAGCCCGGAGAAAGGTAGGGGCGACGAGCAGTACTTC. Translated, it gives CASSPEKGRGDEQYF. The chain combines TRBV7-9 with TRBJ2-7; a possible D gene is TRBD1 (5 bases). The V end lost 5 bases, the J end lost 5 bases, and 19 bases lay between the germline ends. The CDR3 sequence is 15 residues long. Looked up from germline, CDR1 is SEHNR and CDR2 is FQNEAQ (reference sequence).

There are a few counts of this clone. V gene TRBV5-1 combines with J gene TRBJ1-6; D is ambiguous. The CDR3 is made up of 16 amino acids. Trimming cost V 5 bases and J 2 bases, with 14 bases left between them. The germline gives CDR1 SGHRS, CDR2 YFSETQ. Here the CDR3 reads CASSNDRATYNSPLHF. The CDR3 DNA reads as TGCGCCAGCAGTAATGATCGGGCAACCTATAATTCACCCCTCCACTTT.

The V and J genes are TRBV7-9 and TRBJ1-6, with D perhaps matching TRBD1 (6 bases). Trimming took 2 bases from V and 9 from J, leaving 14 bases between them. The V gene's germline CDR1 is SEHNR and CDR2 FQNEAQ (reference sequence). This CDR3 contains 15 residues. The CDR3 here is CASSLSSLGGSPLHF. CDR3 sequence (DNA): TGTGCCAGCAGCTTAAGTTCCTTAGGGGGTTCACCCCTCCACTTT.

The chain couples TRBV11-1 to TRBJ2-5; TRBD2 matches 7 bases. V dropped 2 bases and J dropped 0; count of bases not matched to a gene: 6. This CDR3 is built from 16 residues. Germline V lookup: CDR1 SGHAT, CDR2 FQDESV (reference sequence). The CDR3, as DNA: TGTGCCAGCAGCTTAACGGGAGGCGCAAACCAAGAGACCCAGTACTTC. As protein: CASSLTGGANQETQYF. The whole variable domain, filled in from reference TRBV11-1 and TRBJ2-5, reads EAEVAQSPRYKITEKSQAVAFWCDPISGHATLYWYRQILGQGPELLVQFQDESVVDDSQLPKDRFSAERLKGVDSTLKIQPAELGDSAMYLCASSLTGGANQETQYFGPGTRLLVL.